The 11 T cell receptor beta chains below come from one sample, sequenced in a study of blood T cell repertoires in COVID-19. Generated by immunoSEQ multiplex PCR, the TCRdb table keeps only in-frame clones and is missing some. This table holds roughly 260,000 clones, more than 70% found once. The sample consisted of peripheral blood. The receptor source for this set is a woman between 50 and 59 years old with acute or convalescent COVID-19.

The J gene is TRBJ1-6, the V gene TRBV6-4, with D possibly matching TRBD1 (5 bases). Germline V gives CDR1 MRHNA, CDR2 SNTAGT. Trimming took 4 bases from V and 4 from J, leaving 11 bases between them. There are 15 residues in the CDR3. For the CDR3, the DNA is TGTGCCAGCAGTGGGGGCCCCAGGTATAATTCACCCCTCCACTTT. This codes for CASSGGPRYNSPLHF.

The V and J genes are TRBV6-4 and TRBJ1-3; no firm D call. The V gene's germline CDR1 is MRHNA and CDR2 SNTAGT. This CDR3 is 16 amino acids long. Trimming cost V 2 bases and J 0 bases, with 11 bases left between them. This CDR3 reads CASSDVSDYSGNTIYF. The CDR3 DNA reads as TGTGCCAGCAGTGACGTTAGCGACTACTCTGGAAACACCATATATTTT.

Here the CDR3 DNA reads TGTGCCAGCAGTGGGACAGTCCTAGGGACTGAAAAACTGTTTTTT. Its translation is CASSGTVLGTEKLFF. This chain connects TRBV28 to TRBJ1-4, with 7 positions matching TRBD1. Germline CDR1 MDHEN, CDR2 SYDVKM. The ends lost 5 bases at V and 7 bases at J; junction bases unmatched: 10. The CDR3 has 15 amino acids.

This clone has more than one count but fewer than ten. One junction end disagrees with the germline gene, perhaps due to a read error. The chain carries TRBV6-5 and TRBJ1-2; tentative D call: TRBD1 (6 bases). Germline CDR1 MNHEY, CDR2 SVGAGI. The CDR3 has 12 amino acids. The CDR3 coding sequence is TGTGCCAGCAGTTCCCGGGACACCACTCCTCGGTTC. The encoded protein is CASSSRDTTPRF.

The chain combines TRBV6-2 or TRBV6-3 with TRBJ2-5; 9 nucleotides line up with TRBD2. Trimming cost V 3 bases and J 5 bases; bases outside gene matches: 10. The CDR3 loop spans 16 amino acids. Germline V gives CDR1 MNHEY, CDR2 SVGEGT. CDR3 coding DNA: TGTGCCAGCAGTTATGGGGCGGGAGGGCCGACGGAGACCCAGTACTTC. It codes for CASSYGAGGPTETQYF.

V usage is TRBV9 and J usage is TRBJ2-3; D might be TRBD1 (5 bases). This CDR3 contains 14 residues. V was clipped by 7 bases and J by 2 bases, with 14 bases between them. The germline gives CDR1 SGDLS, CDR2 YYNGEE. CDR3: CASLPLGPTDTQYF. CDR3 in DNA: TGTGCCAGCCTCCCTTTGGGGCCCACAGATACGCAGTATTTT.

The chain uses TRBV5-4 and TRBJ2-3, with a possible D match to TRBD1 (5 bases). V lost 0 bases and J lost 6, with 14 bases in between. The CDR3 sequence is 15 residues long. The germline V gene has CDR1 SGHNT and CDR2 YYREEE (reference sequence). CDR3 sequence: CASSLGGFLGDTQYF. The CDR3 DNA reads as TGTGCCAGCAGCTTGGGGGGCTTTCTGGGGGATACGCAGTATTTT.

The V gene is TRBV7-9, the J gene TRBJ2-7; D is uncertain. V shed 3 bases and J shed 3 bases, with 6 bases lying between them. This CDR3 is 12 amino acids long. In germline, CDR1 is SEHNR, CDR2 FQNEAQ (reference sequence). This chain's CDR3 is CASSFYLYEQYF. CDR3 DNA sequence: TGTGCCAGCAGCTTCTACCTCTACGAGCAGTACTTC.

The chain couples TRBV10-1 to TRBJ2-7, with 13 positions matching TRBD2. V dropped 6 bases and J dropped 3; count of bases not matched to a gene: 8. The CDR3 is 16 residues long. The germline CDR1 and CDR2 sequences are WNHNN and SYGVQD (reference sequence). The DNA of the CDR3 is TGCGCCAGCAGGGGGACTAGCGGGATTTCTTTCTACGAGCAGTACTTC. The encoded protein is CASRGTSGISFYEQYF.

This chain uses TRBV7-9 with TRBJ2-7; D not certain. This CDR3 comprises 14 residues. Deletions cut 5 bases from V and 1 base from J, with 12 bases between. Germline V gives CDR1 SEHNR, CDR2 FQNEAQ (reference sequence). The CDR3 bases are TGTGCCAGCAGCCCTGGGCGCCTATCCTACGAGCAGTACTTC. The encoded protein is CASSPGRLSYEQYF.

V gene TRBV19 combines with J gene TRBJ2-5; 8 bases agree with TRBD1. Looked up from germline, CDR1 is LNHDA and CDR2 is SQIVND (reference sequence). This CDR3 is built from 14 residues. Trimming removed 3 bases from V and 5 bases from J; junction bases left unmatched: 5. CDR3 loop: CASSIRGQVETQYF. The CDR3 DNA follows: TGTGCCAGTAGTATCAGGGGGCAGGTGGAGACCCAGTACTTC.